What follows are 4 T cell receptor beta chains derived from one specimen sequenced in a study of T cells in Graves' hyperthyroidism and ophthalmopathy. Amplified regions were TCR beta CDR3 sequences from RNA transcripts. TCR CDR3 regions were first amplified by RT-PCR with HTBI primers. TCRdb reprocessed the multiplex PCR reads with MiXCR, giving one entry per CDR3 protein. The sample has under 450,000 distinct CDR3 sequences; around 16% are singletons. Material: blood. These receptors all stem from a young woman with Graves' hyperthyroidism.

This clonotype came up a few times. This rearrangement joins TRBV5-4 to TRBJ2-3; TRBD1 matches 9 bases. Germline values: CDR1 SGHNT, CDR2 YYREEE (reference sequence). CDR3 size: 15 residues. Losses at the gene ends were 4 bases for V and 3 bases for J; bases not matched to a gene: 6. The CDR3: CASSAGTGSTDTQYF. CDR3 nucleotides: TGTGCCAGCAGCGCCGGGACAGGGTCTACAGATACGCAGTATTTT. Drawing the rest from reference TRBV5-4 and TRBJ2-3, the complete variable domain is ETGVTQSPTHLIKTRGQQVTLRCSSQSGHNTVSWYQQALGQGPQFIFQYYREEENGRGNFPPRFSGLQFPNYSSELNVNALELDDSALYLCASSAGTGSTDTQYFGPGTRLTVL.

This clonotype was seen once. V and J are TRBV7-3 and TRBJ2-1, with TRBD2 identical over 12 bases. The length of the CDR3 is 16 residues. V shed 5 bases and J 10 bases; nucleotides not matched to a gene: 12. The germline V gene encodes CDR1 SGHTA and CDR2 FQGTGA. The CDR3 loop reads CASSPDGLAGGREQFF. The CDR3 DNA sequence: TGTGCCAGCAGCCCCGATGGGCTAGCGGGAGGGAGGGAGCAGTTCTTC.

The chain employs TRBV19 and TRBJ1-3, with no clear D. V lost 2 bases, J lost 0 bases, and 8 bases lay in between. The CDR3 runs 15 residues. Germline values: CDR1 LNHDA, CDR2 SQIVND (reference sequence). In DNA, the CDR3 is TGTGCCAGTAGTATAAGCACCACCTCTGGAAACACCATATATTTT. It translates to CASSISTTSGNTIYF.

This clonotype occurred many times. The V gene is TRBV5-1, the J gene TRBJ2-7, with D tentatively TRBD2 (5 bases). The CDR3 length is 13 residues. Germline lookup yields CDR1 SGHRS and CDR2 YFSETQ. Between the trimmed V and J ends, which lost 0 bases and 5 bases, there was a span of 9 bases. CDR3 nucleotides: TGCGCCAGCAGCTTGGAGCTTAGCGACGAGCAGTACTTC. Amino acids: CASSLELSDEQYF.